The subject of this entry is one T cell receptor beta chain. What it recognizes is unknown. The record originates from a study of early T cells in non-severe SARS-CoV-2 infection. Looking at the study overall: Sequencing of bulk RNA from unsorted whole blood was done, without chain pairing. Study-wide points: Lookups in VDJdb leaned toward anti-spike CD8 responses and missed private and CD4 specificities.

V was cut by 1 base and J by 4 bases, with 7 bases left in between. Germline loops: CDR1 MNHEY, CDR2 SVGEGT. The CDR3 has 14 amino acids. Individual cDNA molecules were tagged with unique molecular identifiers. Via MiXCR, TCRdb re-called the 5' RACE reads, giving one row per CDR3 protein. This table holds some 40,000 distinct CDR3 sequences, around 5% found once. This clonotype was obtained from an adult who was a healthcare worker with PCR-confirmed SARS-CoV-2 infection or an uninfected control (not recorded which). The sample was whole blood. V gene TRBV6-2 or TRBV6-3 combines with J gene TRBJ2-2; the D gene is possibly TRBD1 (6 bases). The CDR3 protein is CASSYLGATGELFF. The CDR3 bases are TGTGCCAGCAGTTACTTGGGGGCCACCGGGGAGCTGTTTTTT.